This passage covers 24 T cell receptor beta chains from one sample sequenced in a study of cytomegalovirus exposure and HLA in healthy donors listed by TCRdb under 2017. Library preparation was by the immunoSEQ multiplex PCR assay. TCRdb's version of the immuneACCESS table is confined to in-frame rearrangements and falls short of the full clone set. An unresolved V gene accounts for under half of the shortfall where checked; the remainder is of unknown origin. The sample includes tens of thousands of clones, with more than 70% observed a single time. Of the sample, 1.2% is held by the ten largest clones. The sample consisted of PBMCs. These receptors were taken from a woman aged 18-35 years in good health and CMV-seronegative.

J is TRBJ2-3 and V is TRBV2; 15 bases line up with TRBD2. CDR1 SNHLY and CDR2 FYNNEI come from the germline V gene. The V segment lost 6 bases and the J segment 3 bases; nucleotides outside the gene matches: 4. CDR3 size: 16 residues. CDR3 loop: CASSGLAGGPTDTQYF. CDR3 DNA sequence: TGTGCCAGCAGCGGACTAGCGGGGGGGCCGACAGATACGCAGTATTTT.

CDR3 sequence: CASSQSANTGELFF. Written as DNA, the CDR3 is TGTGCCAGCAGCCAGTCCGCGAACACCGGGGAGCTGTTTTTT. The chain employs TRBV14 and TRBJ2-2; D gene unclear. Trimming shortened V by 3 bases and J by 0 bases, and 5 bases separated the two germline ends. The CDR3 covers 14 residues. Per germline, CDR1 SGHDN and CDR2 FVKESK.

The V and J genes are TRBV2 and TRBJ2-2, with D unclear. The CDR3 has 14 amino acids. Trimming cost V 5 bases and J 1 base, with 8 bases left between them. In germline, CDR1 is SNHLY, CDR2 FYNNEI. The CDR3 DNA is TGTGCCAGCAGTCCGCGACAGAACACCGGGGAGCTGTTTTTT. Translated, it gives CASSPRQNTGELFF.

This sequence joins TRBV6-6 and TRBJ2-7; tentative D call: TRBD2 (6 bases). The CDR3 loop spans 12 amino acids. The germline CDR1 and CDR2 sequences are MNHNY and SVGAGI (reference sequence). The germline V and J ends were trimmed by 5 bases and 7 bases, with 12 bases remaining between them. CDR3 coding DNA: TGTGCCAGCAGTCCGGTACGGGGGGAGCAGTACTTC. This sequence encodes CASSPVRGEQYF.

The J gene is TRBJ1-1, the V gene TRBV9; D uncertain. V gave up 0 bases and J gave up 3 bases, with 6 bases separating them. The CDR3 runs 13 residues. Germline loops: CDR1 SGDLS, CDR2 YYNGEE. The DNA for the CDR3 is TGTGCCAGCAGCGTAGGAAGCTACACTGAAGCTTTCTTT. It yields the protein CASSVGSYTEAFF.

The CDR3 region has the DNA TGTGCCAGCAGCCCGAGACTATTGGAGACCCAGTACTTC. Its translation: CASSPRLLETQYF. This chain joins TRBV7-2 and TRBJ2-5; perhaps TRBD2 as D (5 bases). Germline V gene lookup returns CDR1 SGHTA and CDR2 FQGNSA. This CDR3 has 13 residues. The germline V and J ends were trimmed by 5 bases and 5 bases, with 12 bases remaining between them.

This sequence joins TRBV19 and TRBJ2-3, with a tentative D call TRBD2 (5 bases). The germline V gene has CDR1 LNHDA and CDR2 SQIVND (reference sequence). The CDR3 length is 13 residues. Between the trimmed V and J ends, which lost 6 bases and 2 bases, there was a span of 9 bases. The CDR3, as DNA: TGTGCCAGTAGAGCGGATTACACAGATACGCAGTATTTT. Translated, it gives CASRADYTDTQYF. Full variable domain (remainder filled in from reference TRBV19 and TRBJ2-3): DGGITQSPKYLFRKEGQNVTLSCEQNLNHDAMYWYRQDPGQGLRLIYYSQIVNDFQKGDIAEGYSVSREKKESFPLTVTSAQKNPTAFYLCASRADYTDTQYFGPGTRLTVL.

The chain has TRBV5-1 and TRBJ1-6; D ambiguous. This CDR3 is built from 16 residues. Germline values: CDR1 SGHRS, CDR2 YFSETQ. Trimming shortened V by 0 bases and J by 10 bases, and 17 bases separated the two germline ends. The CDR3 DNA is TGCGCCAGCAGCTTGGATCGAGGAGGAGGGCTGTCACCCCTCCACTTT. Translation: CASSLDRGGGLSPLHF.

The chain recombines TRBV4-1 with TRBJ2-5; 15 nucleotides match TRBD2. This CDR3 has 19 amino acids. The V gene's germline CDR1 is MGHRA and CDR2 YSYEKL. V lost 1 base and J lost 3; bases outside the gene matches: 9. CDR3 sequence: CASSQVTGLAGGLKETQYF. The DNA for the CDR3 is TGCGCCAGCAGCCAAGTCACGGGACTAGCGGGGGGACTTAAAGAGACCCAGTACTTC.

Only a few counts were recorded for this clone. The gene calls are TRBV4-2 and TRBJ2-7; D is perhaps TRBD1 (5 bases). Looked up from germline, CDR1 is LGHNA and CDR2 is YNFKEQ. V lost 3 bases to trimming and J lost 3 bases, with 9 bases between them. The length of the CDR3 is 13 residues. CDR3 DNA: TGTGCCAGCAGCCAGAGGACAATCTACGAGCAGTACTTC. Translating it yields CASSQRTIYEQYF.

This sequence joins TRBV7-9 and TRBJ1-4; D possibly corresponds to TRBD1 (5 bases). This CDR3 has 14 residues. The V gene lost 1 base and the J gene lost 7 bases, with 10 bases spanning the gap. Germline V gene data show CDR1 as SEHNR and CDR2 as FQNEAQ (reference sequence). CDR3 bases: TGTGCCAGCAGCTTAGGAGGGAGGGGTGAAAAACTGTTTTTT. Amino acids: CASSLGGRGEKLFF.

This chain joins TRBV19 and TRBJ1-6; no reliable D call. Germline CDR1 is LNHDA and CDR2 is SQIVND (reference sequence). V gave up 10 bases and J gave up 3 bases, with 10 bases separating them. The CDR3 contains 13 residues. CDR3 DNA: TGTGCCACTGGGCAGGACTATAATTCACCCCTCCACTTT. Protein: CATGQDYNSPLHF.

This clone occurred a few times. V and J are TRBV7-2 and TRBJ1-2; possibly TRBD1 for D (5 bases). The V end lost 1 base, the J end lost 8 bases, and 14 bases lay between the germline ends. This CDR3 spans 14 amino acids. From germline, CDR1 is SGHTA and CDR2 FQGNSA. The CDR3 bases are TGTGCCAGCAGCTTAGATGCGGGGGGTGGCGGCTACACCTTC. Amino acids: CASSLDAGGGGYTF.

The chain recombines TRBV4-2 with TRBJ2-7, with D possibly matching TRBD1 (6 bases). This CDR3 has 16 residues. V was clipped by 1 base and J by 1 base, with 14 bases between them. Per germline, CDR1 LGHNA and CDR2 YNFKEQ. The CDR3 reads CASSQVRDIVSYEQYF. DNA of the CDR3: TGTGCCAGCAGCCAAGTGAGGGACATCGTTTCCTACGAGCAGTACTTC.

The chain is built from TRBV28 and TRBJ1-1; D call uncertain. Germline CDR1 MDHEN, CDR2 SYDVKM. This CDR3 contains 14 residues. Trimming cost V 2 bases and J 1 base, with 8 bases left between them. CDR3 sequence reads: CASSLREGNTEAFF. CDR3 DNA: TGTGCCAGCAGTTTAAGGGAGGGGAACACTGAAGCTTTCTTT.

The chain is built from TRBV7-2 and TRBJ2-7; 10 bases fit TRBD1. Unmatched junction bases numbered 3, after V lost 4 bases and J lost 3 bases. Germline V gene lookup returns CDR1 SGHTA and CDR2 FQGNSA. This CDR3 has 14 amino acids. The CDR3 reads CASSSGTGVYEQYF. The CDR3 nucleotides are TGTGCCAGCAGCTCCGGGACAGGGGTCTACGAGCAGTACTTC.

This clone is categorized as medium-sized. The V and J genes are TRBV15 and TRBJ2-1, with 9 bases that match TRBD2. The CDR3 consists of 16 residues. CDR1 and CDR2 from the germline V gene are LNHNV and YYDKDF (reference sequence). J gave up 0 bases and V 0 bases, and 0 bases lay outside the gene matches. The CDR3, as DNA: TGTGCCACCAGCAGAGATAGCGGGGGCTCCTACAATGAGCAGTTCTTC. Encoded protein: CATSRDSGGSYNEQFF.

J is TRBJ2-1 and V is TRBV29-1, with 8 nucleotides matching TRBD2. Per the germline V gene, CDR1 is SQVTM and CDR2 is ANQGSEA. J was trimmed by 2 bases and V by 7 bases; bases with no gene match: 4. CDR3 length: 13 residues. This CDR3 is CSGQLAAYNEQFF. In nucleotides, the CDR3 is TGCAGCGGGCAACTAGCGGCCTACAATGAGCAGTTCTTC.

The chain combines TRBV6-1 with TRBJ2-3; 8 positions agree with TRBD2. Germline V CDR1 and CDR2: MNHNS, SASEGT. Trimming removed 4 bases from V and 1 base from J; junction bases left unmatched: 7. The CDR3 consists of 16 residues. The CDR3 region is CASSGRRAGGTDTQYF. CDR3 nucleotide sequence: TGTGCCAGCAGTGGACGTAGAGCGGGGGGCACAGATACGCAGTATTTT.

The chain uses TRBV27 and TRBJ2-2, with 8 positions matching TRBD2. V trimming: 2 bases; J trimming: 6 bases; junction bases outside the gene matches: 11. This CDR3 is 17 amino acids long. Germline V gene data show CDR1 as MNHEY and CDR2 as SMNVEV (reference sequence). The CDR3, as DNA: TGTGCCAGCAGTTTAAGGGGGACTAGAGATGGAGCCGGGGAGCTGTTTTTT. Translation gives CASSLRGTRDGAGELFF.

This clone was seen just once. The chain is built from TRBV11-2 and TRBJ2-7; TRBD2 is a possible D gene (6 bases). Germline V gene sequence: CDR1 SGHAT, CDR2 FQNNGV. This CDR3 region has 16 residues. V was trimmed by 5 bases and J by 6 bases, leaving 23 bases between them. The DNA of the CDR3 is TGTGCCAGCAGCGATAGCCCGGGGAGGAAAAGCGGCGAGCAGTACTTC. This codes for CASSDSPGRKSGEQYF.

This chain links TRBV12-2 with TRBJ2-7; TRBD2, as called in the table, went unchecked against the DNA. TRBV12-2 is a pseudogene locus. The CDR3 has 17 amino acids. The DNA of the CDR3 is TGTGCAAGTCGCTTATCAGGGGGACTAGCGGGGATGTACGAGCAGTACTTC. Translated, it gives CASRLSGGLAGMYEQYF.

This clone was found once. The rearrangement links TRBV5-4 to TRBJ2-2; TRBD1 aligns across 8 bases. V was pared by 2 bases and J by 2 bases, with 2 bases of the junction left unmatched. Germline V lookup: CDR1 SGHNT, CDR2 YYREEE (reference sequence). The CDR3 has 15 amino acids. CDR3 sequence reads: CASSFGQGNTGELFF. For the CDR3, the DNA is TGTGCCAGCAGCTTTGGACAGGGAAACACCGGGGAGCTGTTTTTT.

V gene TRBV7-9 combines with J gene TRBJ1-2, with 8 nucleotides matching TRBD1. This CDR3 region has 16 residues. Germline V lookup: CDR1 SEHNR, CDR2 FQNEAQ (reference sequence). Unmatched junction bases numbered 15, after V lost 4 bases and J lost 8 bases. The CDR3 reads CASSSTGWTGSLGYTF. In DNA form, the CDR3 reads TGTGCCAGCAGCTCCACTGGCTGGACAGGGAGCCTCGGCTACACCTTC.